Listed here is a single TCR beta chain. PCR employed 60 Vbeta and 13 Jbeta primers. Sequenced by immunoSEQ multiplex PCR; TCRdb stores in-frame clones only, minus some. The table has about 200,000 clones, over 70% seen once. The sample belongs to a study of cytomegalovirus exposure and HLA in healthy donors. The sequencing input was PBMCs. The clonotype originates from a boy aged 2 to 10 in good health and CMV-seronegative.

CDR3 DNA: TGCGCCAGCAGCTTGGCCTCAGGGCCTCCCTACGAGCAGTACTTC. This translates into CASSLASGPPYEQYF. This chain uses TRBV5-1 with TRBJ2-7; weak D call: TRBD1 (5 bases). The CDR3 consists of 15 residues. The V gene's germline CDR1 is SGHRS and CDR2 YFSETQ. Trimming shortened V by 0 bases and J by 2 bases, and 12 bases separated the two germline ends. Full variable domain (missing parts from reference TRBV5-1 and TRBJ2-7): KAGVTQTPRYLIKTRGQQVTLSCSPISGHRSVSWYQQTPGQGLQFLFEYFSETQRNKGNFPGRFSGRQFSNSRSEMNVSTLELGDSALYLCASSLASGPPYEQYFGPGTRLTVT.